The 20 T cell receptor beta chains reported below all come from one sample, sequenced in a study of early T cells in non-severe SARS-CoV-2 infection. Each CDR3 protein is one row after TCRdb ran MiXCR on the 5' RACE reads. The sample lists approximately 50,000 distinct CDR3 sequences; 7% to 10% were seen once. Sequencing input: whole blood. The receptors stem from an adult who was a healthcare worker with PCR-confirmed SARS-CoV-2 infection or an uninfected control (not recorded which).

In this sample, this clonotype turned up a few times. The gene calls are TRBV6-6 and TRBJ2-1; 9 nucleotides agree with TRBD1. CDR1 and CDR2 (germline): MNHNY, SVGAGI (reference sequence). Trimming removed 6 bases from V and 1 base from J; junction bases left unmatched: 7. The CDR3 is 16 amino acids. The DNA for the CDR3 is TGTGCCAGCAGCATCTCCGGGACAGGGTCCTACAATGAGCAGTTCTTC. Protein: CASSISGTGSYNEQFF.

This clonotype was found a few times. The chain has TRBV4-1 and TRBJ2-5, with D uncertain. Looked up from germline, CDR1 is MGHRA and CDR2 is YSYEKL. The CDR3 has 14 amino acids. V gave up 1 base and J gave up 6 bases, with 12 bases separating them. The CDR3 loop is CASSQAPNEKTQYF. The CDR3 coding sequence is TGCGCCAGCAGCCAAGCGCCGAACGAAAAGACCCAGTACTTC.

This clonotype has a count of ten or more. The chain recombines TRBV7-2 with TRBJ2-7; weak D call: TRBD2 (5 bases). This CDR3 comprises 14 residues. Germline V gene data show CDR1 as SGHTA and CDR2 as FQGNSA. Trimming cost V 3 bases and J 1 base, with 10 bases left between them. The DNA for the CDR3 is TGTGCCAGCAGCTTCAGTCGGACTTCCTACGAGCAGTACTTC. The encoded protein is CASSFSRTSYEQYF.

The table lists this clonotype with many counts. CDR3 residues: CSVVIARGYGYTF. Here the CDR3 DNA reads TGCAGCGTTGTAATCGCCAGGGGCTATGGCTACACCTTC. J is TRBJ1-2 and V is TRBV29-1; tentative D call: TRBD1 (6 bases). V lost 4 bases, J lost 4 bases, and 13 bases lay in between. Germline V gives CDR1 SQVTM, CDR2 ANQGSEA. The CDR3 runs to 13 residues.

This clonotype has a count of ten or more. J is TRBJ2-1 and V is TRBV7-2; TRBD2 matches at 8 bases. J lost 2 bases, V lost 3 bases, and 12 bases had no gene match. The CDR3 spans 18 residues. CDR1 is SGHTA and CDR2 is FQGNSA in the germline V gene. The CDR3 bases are TGTGCCAGCAGCTTCAATGGGATCGGACTAGCCGCCTACAATGAGCAGTTCTTC. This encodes CASSFNGIGLAAYNEQFF.

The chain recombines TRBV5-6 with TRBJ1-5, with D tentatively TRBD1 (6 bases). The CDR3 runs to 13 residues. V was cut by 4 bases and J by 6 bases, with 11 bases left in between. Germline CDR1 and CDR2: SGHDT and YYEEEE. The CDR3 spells CASSPQGRQPQHF. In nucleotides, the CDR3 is TGTGCCAGCAGCCCCCAGGGGCGTCAGCCCCAGCATTTT.

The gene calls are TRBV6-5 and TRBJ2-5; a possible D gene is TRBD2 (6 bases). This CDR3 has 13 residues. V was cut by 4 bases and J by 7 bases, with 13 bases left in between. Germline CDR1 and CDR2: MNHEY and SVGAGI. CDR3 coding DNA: TGTGCCAGCAGTTCGGACCACGGGGGGACCCAGTACTTC. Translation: CASSSDHGGTQYF.

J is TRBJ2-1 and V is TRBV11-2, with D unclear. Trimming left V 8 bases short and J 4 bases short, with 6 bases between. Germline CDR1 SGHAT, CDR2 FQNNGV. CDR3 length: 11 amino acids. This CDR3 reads CASPLYNEQFF. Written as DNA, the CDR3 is TGTGCCAGCCCCTTGTACAATGAGCAGTTCTTC.

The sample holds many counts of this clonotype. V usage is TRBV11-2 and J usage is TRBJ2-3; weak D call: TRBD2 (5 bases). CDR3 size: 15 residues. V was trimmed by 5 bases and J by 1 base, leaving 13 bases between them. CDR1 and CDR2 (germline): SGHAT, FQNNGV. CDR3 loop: CASSLGGGGTDTQYF. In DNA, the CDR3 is TGTGCCAGCAGCCTGGGCGGAGGAGGCACAGATACGCAGTATTTT.

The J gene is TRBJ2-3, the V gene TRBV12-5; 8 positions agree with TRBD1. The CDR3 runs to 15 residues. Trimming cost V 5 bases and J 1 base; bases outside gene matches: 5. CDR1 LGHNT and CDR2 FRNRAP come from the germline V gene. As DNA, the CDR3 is TGTGCTAGTGGTCGAGGACAGGGAGGCACAGATACGCAGTATTTT. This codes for CASGRGQGGTDTQYF.

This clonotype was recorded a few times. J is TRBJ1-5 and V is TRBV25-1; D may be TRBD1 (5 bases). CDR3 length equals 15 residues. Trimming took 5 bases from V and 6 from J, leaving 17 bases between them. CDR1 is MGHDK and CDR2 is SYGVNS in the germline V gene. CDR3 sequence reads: CASSPPGLGGQPQHF. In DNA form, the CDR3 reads TGTGCCAGCAGTCCCCCCGGCCTTGGGGGTCAGCCCCAGCATTTT.

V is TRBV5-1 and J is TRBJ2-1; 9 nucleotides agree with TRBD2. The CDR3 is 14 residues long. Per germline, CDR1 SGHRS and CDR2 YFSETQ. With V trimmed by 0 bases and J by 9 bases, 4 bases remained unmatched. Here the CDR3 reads CASSLGLAVGEQFF. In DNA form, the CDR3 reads TGCGCCAGCAGCTTGGGACTAGCGGTGGGTGAGCAGTTCTTC.

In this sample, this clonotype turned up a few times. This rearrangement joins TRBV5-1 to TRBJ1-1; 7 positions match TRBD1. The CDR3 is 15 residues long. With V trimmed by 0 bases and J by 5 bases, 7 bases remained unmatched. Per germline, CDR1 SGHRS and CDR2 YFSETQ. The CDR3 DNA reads TGCGCCAGCAGCTTGGGGGAGGGGGCGAGGACTGAAGCTTTCTTT. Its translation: CASSLGEGARTEAFF.

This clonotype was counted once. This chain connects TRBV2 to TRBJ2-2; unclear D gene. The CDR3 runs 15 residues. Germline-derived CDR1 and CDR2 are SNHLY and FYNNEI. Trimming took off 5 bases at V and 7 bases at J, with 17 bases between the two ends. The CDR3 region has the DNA TGTGCCAGCAGTCCTACCGGGTGGGATGGCGGGGAGCTGTTTTTT. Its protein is CASSPTGWDGGELFF.

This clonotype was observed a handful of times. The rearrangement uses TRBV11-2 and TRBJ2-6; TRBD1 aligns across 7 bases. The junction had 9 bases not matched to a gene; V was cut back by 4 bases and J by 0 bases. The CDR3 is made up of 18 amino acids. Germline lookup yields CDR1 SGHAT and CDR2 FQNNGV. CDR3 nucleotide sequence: TGTGCCAGCAGCTCAACCGGGACAGCAAGCTCTGGGGCCAACGTCCTGACTTTC. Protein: CASSSTGTASSGANVLTF.

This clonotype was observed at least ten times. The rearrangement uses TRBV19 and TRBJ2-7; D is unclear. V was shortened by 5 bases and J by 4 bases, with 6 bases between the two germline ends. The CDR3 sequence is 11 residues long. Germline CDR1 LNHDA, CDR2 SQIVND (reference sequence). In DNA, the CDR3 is TGTGCCAGTAGTTCCGAATACGAGCAGTACTTC. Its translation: CASSSEYEQYF. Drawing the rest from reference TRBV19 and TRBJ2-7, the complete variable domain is DGGITQSPKYLFRKEGQNVTLSCEQNLNHDAMYWYRQDPGQGLRLIYYSQIVNDFQKGDIAEGYSVSREKKESFPLTVTSAQKNPTAFYLCASSSEYEQYFGPGTRLTVT.

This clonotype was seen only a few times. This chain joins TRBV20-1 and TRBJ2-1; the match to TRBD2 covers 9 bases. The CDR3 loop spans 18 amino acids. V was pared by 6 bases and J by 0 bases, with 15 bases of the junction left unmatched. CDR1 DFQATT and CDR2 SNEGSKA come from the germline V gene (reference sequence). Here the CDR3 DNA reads TGCAGTGCGACACCCTTGGGGAGTAGCGGGGGCTCCTACAATGAGCAGTTCTTC. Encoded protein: CSATPLGSSGGSYNEQFF.

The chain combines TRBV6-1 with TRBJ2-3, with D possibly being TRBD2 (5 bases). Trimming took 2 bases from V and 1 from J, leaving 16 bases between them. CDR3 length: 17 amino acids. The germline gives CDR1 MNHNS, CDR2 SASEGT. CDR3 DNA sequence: TGTGCCAGCAGTGAACTTGGCAGAGGGTTAGGCACAGATACGCAGTATTTT. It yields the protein CASSELGRGLGTDTQYF.

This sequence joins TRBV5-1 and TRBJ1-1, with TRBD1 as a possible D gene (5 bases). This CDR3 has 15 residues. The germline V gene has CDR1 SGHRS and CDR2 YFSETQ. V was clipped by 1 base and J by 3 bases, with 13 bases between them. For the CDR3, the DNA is TGCGCCAGCAGCTTGACCCGGCCGGGGGACACTGAAGCTTTCTTT. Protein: CASSLTRPGDTEAFF. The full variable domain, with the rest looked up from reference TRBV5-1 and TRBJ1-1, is KAGVTQTPRYLIKTRGQQVTLSCSPISGHRSVSWYQQTPGQGLQFLFEYFSETQRNKGNFPGRFSGRQFSNSRSEMNVSTLELGDSALYLCASSLTRPGDTEAFFGQGTRLTVV.

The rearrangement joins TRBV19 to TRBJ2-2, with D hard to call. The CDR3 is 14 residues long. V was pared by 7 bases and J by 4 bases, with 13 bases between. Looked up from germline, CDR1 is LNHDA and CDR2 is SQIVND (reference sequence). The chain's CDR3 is CASKDGPLTGELFF. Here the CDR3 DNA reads TGTGCCAGTAAGGACGGACCGCTCACCGGGGAGCTGTTTTTT. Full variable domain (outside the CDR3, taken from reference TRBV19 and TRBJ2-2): DGGITQSPKYLFRKEGQNVTLSCEQNLNHDAMYWYRQDPGQGLRLIYYSQIVNDFQKGDIAEGYSVSREKKESFPLTVTSAQKNPTAFYLCASKDGPLTGELFFGEGSRLTVL.